A selection of T cell receptor beta chains follows, all from one sample in a study of T-cell memory formation after mild COVID-19. One entry per CDR3 protein results from TCRdb running MiXCR on the 5' RACE reads. Of approximately 89,000 distinct CDR3 sequences listed, 20% to 25% are singletons. The material sequenced was PBMCs or a T cell subset sorted from them (not recorded which). All receptors come from a man younger than 30 who had mild COVID-19 (a few samples of this study predate the infection). Cell type and time point are not known. Both conserved end residues are part of each CDR3. A D gene is named only where the DNA matches it firmly. Size values are once, few and many counts, or a class for expanded clones, and some rows have none.

. | TRBJ2-2 | . | TRBV10-3 | CAISGEEQRNTGELFF | TGTGCCATCTCGGGGGAAGAACAGAGGAACACCGGGGAGCTGTTTTTT
TRBD1 | TRBJ2-5 | many | TRBV15 | CATSRDKPGGETQYF | TGTGCCACCAGCAGAGATAAACCAGGGGGAGAGACCCAGTACTTC
. | TRBJ1-1 | . | TRBV4-1 | CASSQSGYTEAFF | TGCGCCAGCAGCCAATCAGGTTACACTGAAGCTTTCTTT
. | TRBJ2-7 | . | TRBV4-1 | CASSRWLAHTYEQYF | TGCGCCAGCAGCCGGTGGCTAGCGCATACCTACGAGCAGTACTTC
. | TRBJ2-1 | . | TRBV12-3/TRBV12-4 | CASGLGISYNEQFF | TGTGCCAGTGGACTGGGGATTTCCTACAATGAGCAGTTCTTC
TRBD2 | TRBJ2-3 | few | TRBV7-9 | CASRPPQRGTDTQYF | TGTGCCAGCAGGCCCCCACAGCGGGGGACAGATACGCAGTATTTT
. | TRBJ1-1 | few | TRBV12-3/TRBV12-4 | CASSPPAEAFF | TGTGCCAGCAGTCCCCCCGCTGAAGCTTTCTTT
. | TRBJ1-1 | . | TRBV7-2 | CASSLAGQGLNTEAFF | TGTGCCAGCAGCTTAGCGGGGCAGGGCTTGAACACTGAAGCTTTCTTT
. | TRBJ2-5 | . | TRBV7-9 | CASSRITRGPPETQYF | TGTGCCAGCAGCAGAATCACTAGAGGTCCGCCAGAGACCCAGTACTTC
TRBD1 | TRBJ2-3 | . | TRBV24-1 | CATSRPTGRADTQYF | TGTGCCACCAGTAGACCGACAGGGCGGGCAGATACGCAGTATTTT
. | TRBJ1-6 | . | TRBV21-1 | CASSKAGTNNSHLHF | TGTGCCAGCAGCAAAGCCGGGACCAATAATTCACACCTCCACTTT
TRBD1 | TRBJ1-2 | . | TRBV4-3 | CASTPGTANYGYTF | TGCGCCAGCACCCCCGGGACAGCTAACTATGGCTACACCTTC
. | TRBJ2-5 | few | TRBV28 | CASSSHSQETQYF | TGTGCCAGCAGTTCTCACAGCCAAGAGACCCAGTACTTC
. | TRBJ2-3 | few | TRBV28 | CASRMGAGETDTQYF | TGTGCCAGCAGGATGGGGGCGGGGGAGACAGATACGCAGTATTTT
. | TRBJ2-1 | few | TRBV5-4 | CASSLVVGEQFF | TGTGCCAGCAGCTTAGTGGTTGGGGAGCAGTTCTTC
TRBD1 | TRBJ2-3 | few | TRBV3-1 | CASSPGTGRPTDTQYF | TGTGCCAGCAGCCCAGGGACAGGTCGGCCCACAGATACGCAGTATTTT
. | TRBJ2-1 | many | TRBV20-1 | CSARDLAGPYNEQFF | TGCAGTGCTAGAGATTTGGCGGGGCCCTACAATGAGCAGTTCTTC
. | TRBJ1-1 | few | TRBV4-3 | CASSQDRRADNEAFF | TGCGCCAGCAGCCAAGATCGGCGGGCCGACAATGAAGCTTTCTTT
. | TRBJ1-2 | many | TRBV2 | CASSEAPANYGYTF | TGTGCCAGCAGTGAAGCCCCAGCTAACTATGGCTACACCTTC
. | TRBJ2-5 | few | TRBV7-3 | CASSSPPGGGETQYF | TGTGCCAGCAGCTCCCCCCCGGGGGGCGGAGAGACCCAGTACTTC
. | TRBJ2-3 | . | TRBV27 | CASSLRPGDADTQYF | TGTGCCAGCAGTTTAAGGCCAGGGGACGCAGATACGCAGTATTTT
TRBD2 | TRBJ2-5 | . | TRBV12-3/TRBV12-4 | CASSQGTSGSQYF | TGTGCCAGCAGTCAAGGGACTAGCGGGTCCCAGTACTTC
TRBD2 | TRBJ2-3 | few | TRBV6-5 | CASSTSGGIEDTQYF | TGTGCCAGCAGTACTAGCGGGGGGATCGAAGATACGCAGTATTTT
TRBD2 | TRBJ2-1 | few | TRBV4-1 | CASSQEMRGAVFF | TGCGCCAGCAGCCAAGAAATGCGGGGGGCCGTGTTCTTC
TRBD2 | TRBJ2-3 | . | TRBV7-9 | CASSLGESGGTDTQYF | TGTGCCAGCAGCCTAGGGGAGAGCGGGGGCACAGATACGCAGTATTTT
. | TRBJ2-3 | . | TRBV7-8 | CASSQGVRDSRMGDTQYF | TGTGCCAGCAGTCAAGGAGTCCGTGACAGTCGAATGGGAGATACGCAGTATTTT
. | TRBJ1-1 | . | TRBV7-9 | CASNLGGSTEAFF | TGTGCCAGCAACCTGGGGGGGAGCACTGAAGCTTTCTTT
. | TRBJ2-1 | . | TRBV19 | CASSTGVGSEQFF | TGTGCCAGTAGTACCGGAGTGGGCAGTGAGCAGTTCTTC
. | TRBJ1-2 | . | TRBV27 | CASSLSGPAYGYTF | TGTGCCAGCAGTTTATCGGGTCCGGCCTATGGCTACACCTTC
TRBD1 | TRBJ2-2 | . | TRBV10-3 | CATVAWTGTGELFF | TGTGCCACCGTGGCCTGGACAGGGACCGGGGAGCTGTTTTTT
. | TRBJ2-3 | . | TRBV6-5 | CASSYSGQTVTDTQYF | TGTGCCAGCAGTTACTCGGGCCAGACCGTCACAGATACGCAGTATTTT
TRBD1 | TRBJ1-1 | few | TRBV7-6 | CASSSDRVRTEAFF | TGTGCCAGCAGCTCTGACAGGGTAAGGACTGAAGCTTTCTTT
. | TRBJ2-1 | few | TRBV24-1 | CATSDSGVVLDNNEQFF | TGTGCCACCAGTGATTCGGGTGTGGTCCTAGATAACAATGAGCAGTTCTTC
. | TRBJ1-1 | few | TRBV7-2 | CASSSRSSSGGTEAFF | TGTGCCAGCAGCTCGAGATCCTCCAGCGGAGGCACTGAAGCTTTCTTT
. | TRBJ2-1 | many | TRBV10-3 | CAISESIYEQFF | TGTGCCATCAGTGAGTCGATTTATGAGCAGTTCTTC
. | TRBJ2-5 | . | TRBV6-1 | CASSEIQGGETQYF | TGTGCCAGCAGTGAGATACAGGGAGGAGAGACCCAGTACTTC
TRBD1 | TRBJ2-7 | . | TRBV7-6 | CASSLMGTGAPLYEQYF | TGTGCCAGCAGCTTAATGGGGACAGGGGCCCCTCTCTACGAGCAGTACTTC
. | TRBJ1-1 | . | TRBV19 | CASSIALRTEAFF | TGTGCCAGTAGTATCGCCCTCCGGACTGAAGCTTTCTTT
. | TRBJ2-7 | few | TRBV29-1 | CSVEHANSYEQYF | TGCAGCGTTGAACACGCCAACTCCTACGAGCAGTACTTC
. | TRBJ2-5 | . | TRBV7-9 | CASSPRYGRETQYF | TGTGCCAGCAGCCCCCGGTACGGTCGGGAGACCCAGTACTTC
. | TRBJ1-1 | . | TRBV5-5 | CASSLQGGSRTEAFF | TGTGCCAGCAGCTTGCAAGGGGGGTCGCGGACTGAAGCTTTCTTT
TRBD1 | TRBJ1-2 | few | TRBV7-6 | CASSPTGGDGYTF | TGTGCCAGCAGCCCTACAGGGGGCGATGGCTACACCTTC
TRBD1 | TRBJ2-7 | few | TRBV4-1 | CASSGTGVNPYEQYF | TGCGCCAGCAGCGGGACAGGGGTGAATCCCTACGAGCAGTACTTC
. | TRBJ2-1 | . | TRBV5-6 | CASSLGGLIHNEQFF | TGTGCCAGCAGCTTGGGAGGACTAATCCACAATGAGCAGTTCTTC
TRBD1 | TRBJ2-5 | . | TRBV6-5 | CASSPTGTGEETQYF | TGTGCCAGCAGTCCCACCGGGACAGGGGAAGAGACCCAGTACTTC
. | TRBJ1-5 | . | TRBV6-2/TRBV6-3 | CASRGIEGGMSNQPQHF | TGTGCCAGCAGGGGGATTGAGGGGGGAATGAGCAATCAGCCCCAGCATTTT
. | TRBJ1-4 | . | TRBV4-3 | CASSQVGGPEEKLFF | TGCGCCAGCAGCCAAGTGGGCGGGCCCGAGGAAAAACTGTTTTTT
. | TRBJ1-1 | few | TRBV4-1 | CASSQDLRKAAFF | TGCGCCAGCAGCCAAGATTTAAGGAAGGCAGCTTTCTTT
. | TRBJ2-1 | few | TRBV7-9 | CASSFSELNEQFF | TGTGCCAGCAGCTTTAGTGAACTCAATGAGCAGTTCTTC